This TCR beta chain was found in a study of post-analysis software for immune sequencing data. The study's findings and limits: Five or six TRBV segments, TRBV5-6, TRBV5-1 and TRBV20-1 among them, were found more frequent in patients than controls. Normalized Chao1 diversity was significantly lower in multiple sclerosis patients than in controls.

Presence of unique molecular identifiers characterized the TCR beta cDNA libraries. The T cell input of roughly 0.95 to 10 million gave a few hundred thousand cDNA molecules. TCRdb ran MiXCR on the PCR reads and lists one entry per CDR3 protein. Of under 900,000 distinct CDR3 sequences listed, 53% are singletons. As regards this clonotype: Its antigen is as yet unknown.

The CDR3 length is 14 residues. Germline V gene lookup returns CDR1 SSHAT and CDR2 FNYEAQ (reference sequence). Trimming left V 5 bases short and J 4 bases short, with 14 bases between. Sequencing input: blood. The chain uses TRBV7-7 and TRBJ1-1, with D possibly matching TRBD1 (5 bases). The sequence came from a girl aged 5-17 years with multiple sclerosis. For the CDR3, the DNA is TGTGCCAGCAGCCCGGGACCCGGCGGCACTGAAGCTTTCTTT. It encodes CASSPGPGGTEAFF.